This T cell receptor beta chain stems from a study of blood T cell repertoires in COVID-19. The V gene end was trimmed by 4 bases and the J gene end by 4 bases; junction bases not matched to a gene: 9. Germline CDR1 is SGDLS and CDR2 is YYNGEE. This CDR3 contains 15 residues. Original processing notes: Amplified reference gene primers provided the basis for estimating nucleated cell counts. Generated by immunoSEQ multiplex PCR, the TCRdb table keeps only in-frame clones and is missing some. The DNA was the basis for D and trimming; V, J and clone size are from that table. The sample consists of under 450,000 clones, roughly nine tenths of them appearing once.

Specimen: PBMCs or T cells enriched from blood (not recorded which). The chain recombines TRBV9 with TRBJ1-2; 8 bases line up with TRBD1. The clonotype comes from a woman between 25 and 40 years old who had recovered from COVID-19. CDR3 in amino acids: CASSTTGGGRYGYTF. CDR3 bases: TGTGCCAGCAGCACCACAGGGGGTGGACGCTATGGCTACACCTTC. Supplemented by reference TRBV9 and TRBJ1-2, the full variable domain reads DSGVTQTPKHLITATGQRVTLRCSPRSGDLSVYWYQQSLDQGLQFLIQYYNGEERAKGNILERFSAQQFPDLHSELNLSSLELGDSALYFCASSTTGGGRYGYTFGSGTRLTVV.